A selection of T cell receptor beta chains follows, all from one sample in a study of Graves' ophthalmopathy and Graves' hyperthyroidism. A single record per CDR3 protein comes from TCRdb applying MiXCR to the multiplex PCR reads. Among 350,000 to 400,000 distinct CDR3 sequences listed, 15% were seen once. What was sequenced was peripheral blood. Every receptor here comes from a woman under 30 with stable Graves' hyperthyroidism. The CDR3 runs from the conserved cysteine through the conserved F or W. D genes are given only for firm matches. Size is stated for part of the rows, as once, few or many counts, or as a class when the clone is expanded.

>TRBV12-3/TRBV12-4|.|TRBJ1-5|once
TGTGCCGGCAAGGGGGATAGCAATCAGCCCCAGCATTTT
CAGKGDSNQPQHF
>TRBV9|TRBD1|TRBJ2-2|.
TGTGCCAGCAGCGTAAGAGGGGGCTCCCAAGCCGGGGAGCTGTTTTTT
CASSVRGGSQAGELFF
>TRBV6-1|.|TRBJ2-7|many
TGTGCCAGCAGTGAAAGGGCCTTAGGGCTTACCTACGAGCAGTACTTC
CASSERALGLTYEQYF
>TRBV18|.|TRBJ1-5|few
TGTGCCAGCTCACCAAGGAGGGAGGGTAGCAATCAGCCCCAGCATTTT
CASSPRREGSNQPQHF
>TRBV27|.|TRBJ1-5|many
TGTGCCAGCAGCGACAGATATAGCAATCAGCCCCAGCATTTT
CASSDRYSNQPQHF
>TRBV19|.|TRBJ1-2|many
TGTGCTGGACAGTTAGGCTATGGCTACACCTTC
CAGQLGYGYTF
>TRBV20-1|TRBD1|TRBJ1-1|once
TGCAGTGCCCGCGGGGACAGGAACACTGAAGCTTTCTTT
CSARGDRNTEAFF
>TRBV27|TRBD1|TRBJ1-1|many
TGTGCCAGCAGTACTCCGACACGACAGGGAAAAGCTTTCTTT
CASSTPTRQGKAFF
>TRBV10-3|.|TRBJ1-2|many
TGTGCCATCAGCCCCGAACTTAACTATGGCTACACCTTC
CAISPELNYGYTF
>TRBV7-2|.|TRBJ2-7|many
TGTGCCAGCAGCTCAAGGACATTCGACGAGCAGTACTTC
CASSSRTFDEQYF
>TRBV20-1|TRBD1|TRBJ1-2|many
TGCAGTGCTATAAGGCAGGGGGTGGGCGGCTACACCTTC
CSAIRQGVGGYTF
>TRBV4-1|.|TRBJ1-2|many
TGCGCCAGCAGCCAAGGGGAGGGGGGCCGCTATGGCTACACCTTC
CASSQGEGGRYGYTF
>TRBV19|TRBD1|TRBJ1-3|many
TGTGCCAGTAGTATCTACAGGGGAGGAGGAAACACCATATATTTT
CASSIYRGGGNTIYF
>TRBV7-9|.|TRBJ1-1|.
TGTGCCAGCACCAAAAGTACCGATAAAGCTTTCTTT
CASTKSTDKAFF
>TRBV6-5|TRBD1|TRBJ2-5|many
TGTGCCAGCAGTTATACGGGGACAGGGAGAGAGACCCAGTACTTC
CASSYTGTGRETQYF
>TRBV18|TRBD1|TRBJ1-1|many
TGTGCCAGCTCACAGGGACAGCTGAACACTGAAGCTTTCTTT
CASSQGQLNTEAFF
>TRBV6-7|TRBD1|TRBJ1-5|many
TGTGCCAGCAGTCCCCCCGAGACAGGGCTCGGATTGTATAGCAATCAGCCCCAGCATTTT
CASSPPETGLGLYSNQPQHF
>TRBV20-1|.|TRBJ2-7|few
TGCAGTGCTAGAGACGTGGACAGTCCCTACGAGCAGTACTTC
CSARDVDSPYEQYF